This T cell receptor beta chain was recovered during a study of monozygotic twins with inflammatory bowel disease. TCRdb processed the 5' RACE reads again and assigns one entry to each CDR3 protein, with no DNA. The sample table sets out just over 300,000 distinct CDR3 sequences. The clonotype was recovered from a human donor with ulcerative colitis or Crohn's disease, or a healthy co-twin of an affected twin (not recorded which). The sequenced sample was blood.

The CDR3 reads CASGLTQATDTQYF. The chain links TRBV12-5 to TRBJ2-3; TCRdb selects TRBD1, and the lack of DNA leaves this call unchecked. The CDR3 consists of 14 residues. Germline V gives CDR1 LGHNT, CDR2 FRNRAP.